This T cell receptor beta chain was sequenced for a study of a mutant IDH1 vaccine in newly diagnosed glioma. Study at large: The sex distribution of treated patients was roughly 62% male and about 38% female, with a mean age of around 40 years. The earlier regimen, radiotherapy, temozolomide, or both, was most often both.

Overall study findings and caveats: Among top peripheral T cell clonotypes, changes seemed unrelated to pseudoprogression.

The time point: baseline, week 1 (first vaccination visit). The treatment was: pre-vaccination baseline after standard-of-care therapy. Donors harbored newly found WHO grade 3 or 4 IDH1-mutant, ATRX-lost astrocytomas. The method was immunoSEQ multiplex PCR; TCRdb's version includes in-frame clones alone and lacks a portion of them. The table records about 70,000 clones, around 83% of them present only once. A note on this clone: The antigen is not known.

The clonotype originates from a woman younger than 35 with glioma. Some clones in this sample may be carry-over from other donors' samples. The material was peripheral blood mononuclear cells (PBMCs), obtained from a glioma patient treated with radiotherapy, temozolomide or both.

The CDR3 is CASSERADQPQHF. The CDR3 DNA is TGCGCCAGCAGTGAAAGGGCTGATCAGCCCCAGCATTTT. The genes are TRBV10-1 and TRBJ1-5, with no clear D. CDR3 length: 13 residues. Germline V gives CDR1 WNHNN, CDR2 SYGVQD (reference sequence). Trimming took off 3 bases at V and 5 bases at J, with 8 bases between the two ends.